What follows are 21 T cell receptor beta chains derived from one specimen sequenced in a study of cytomegalovirus exposure and HLA in healthy donors. The PCR contained 60 Vbeta and 13 Jbeta primers. Sequenced by immunoSEQ multiplex PCR; TCRdb stores in-frame clones only, minus some. The table records about 150,000 clones, about 68% of them present only once. Sequences were obtained from PBMCs. All receptors derive from a human donor in good health.

This sequence joins TRBV30 and TRBJ2-2; 10 bases map to TRBD2. The CDR3 covers 17 residues. V dropped 3 bases and J dropped 1; count of bases not matched to a gene: 8. Germline CDR1 is GTSNPN and CDR2 is SVGIG (reference sequence). CDR3 DNA sequence: TGTGCCTGGAGCTCCTCTCGGACTAGCGGGAACACCGGGGAGCTGTTTTTT. It codes for CAWSSSRTSGNTGELFF.

This clone was observed a few times. The chain links TRBV5-1 to TRBJ2-2; TRBD2 agrees at 12 bases. Germline values: CDR1 SGHRS, CDR2 YFSETQ. This CDR3 contains 17 residues. V dropped 5 bases and J dropped 0; count of bases not matched to a gene: 5. DNA of the CDR3: TGCGCCAGCAGGCCTAGCGGGAGGGTATCGAACACCGGGGAGCTGTTTTTT. Amino acids: CASRPSGRVSNTGELFF.

The CDR3 DNA reads as TGTGCCATCAGTGAGCTCGGGGCGGGGACGAACACCGGGGAGCTGTTTTTT. Amino acid sequence: CAISELGAGTNTGELFF. The chain is built from TRBV10-3 and TRBJ2-2; the D gene is possibly TRBD2 (6 bases). Looked up from germline, CDR1 is ENHRY and CDR2 is SYGVKD. V shed 2 bases and J shed 0 bases, with 13 bases lying between them. The CDR3 covers 17 residues.

The chain has TRBV28 and TRBJ2-7; 8 nucleotides align to TRBD2. The CDR3 runs to 14 residues. Germline V gene lookup returns CDR1 MDHEN and CDR2 SYDVKM. V gave up 6 bases and J gave up 3 bases; unmatched junction bases: 7. CDR3 in amino acids: CASSPGLGIYEQYF. The CDR3 coding sequence is TGTGCCAGCAGCCCGGGACTAGGGATCTACGAGCAGTACTTC. Complete variable domain (other parts from reference TRBV28 and TRBJ2-7): DVKVTQSSRYLVKRTGEKVFLECVQDMDHENMFWYRQDPGLGLRLIYFSYDVKMKEKGDIPEGYSVSREKKERFSLILESASTNQTSMYLCASSPGLGIYEQYFGPGTRLTVT.

The chain couples TRBV28 to TRBJ2-5; D is perhaps TRBD1 (6 bases). CDR3 size: 14 residues. Germline V gene lookup returns CDR1 MDHEN and CDR2 SYDVKM. Deletions cut 7 bases from V and 11 bases from J, with 23 bases between. For the CDR3, the DNA is TGTGCCAGCACCCCCCCCAGGGGAGCGAGGGAGCAGTACTTC. Protein sequence: CASTPPRGAREQYF.

This clone was recorded once. The V call is TRBV14, the J call TRBJ2-5; TRBD1 might be the D (6 bases). This CDR3 spans 15 amino acids. V was trimmed by 0 bases and J by 7 bases, leaving 15 bases between them. Germline assignment: CDR1 SGHDN and CDR2 FVKESK. The CDR3 reads CASSQDEGQGWTQYF. CDR3 sequence (DNA): TGTGCCAGCAGCCAAGATGAGGGACAAGGCTGGACCCAGTACTTC. The variable domain in full, with the rest retrieved from reference TRBV14 and TRBJ2-5, is EAGVTQFPSHSVIEKGQTVTLRCDPISGHDNLYWYRRVMGKEIKFLLHFVKESKQDESGMPNNRFLAERTGGTYSTLKVQPAELEDSGVYFCASSQDEGQGWTQYFGPGTRLLVL.

The chain combines TRBV7-2 with TRBJ1-2; 12 nucleotides align to TRBD1. This CDR3 has 15 amino acids. Germline-derived CDR1 and CDR2 are SGHTA and FQGNSA. Losses at the gene ends were 4 bases for V and 7 bases for J; bases not matched to a gene: 7. The CDR3 reads CASSSGTGGRGGYTF. The CDR3 DNA follows: TGTGCCAGCAGCTCCGGGACAGGGGGCAGGGGTGGCTACACCTTC.

This clone was counted between two and nine times. The genes are TRBV7-3 and TRBJ2-7; a weak D match, TRBD1 (7 bases). V was clipped by 0 bases and J by 3 bases, with 12 bases between them. The CDR3 totals 15 residues. The germline CDR1 and CDR2 sequences are SGHTA and FQGTGA. The CDR3 coding sequence is TGTGCCAGCAGCTTAACGGGGGGACAGAACTACGAGCAGTACTTC. Amino acids: CASSLTGGQNYEQYF.

The CDR3 protein is CSVEAASGLSYNEQFF. The CDR3 nucleotides read TGCAGCGTTGAAGCGGCTAGCGGACTCTCCTACAATGAGCAGTTCTTC. J is TRBJ2-1 and V is TRBV29-1; TRBD2 agrees at 7 bases. The CDR3 extends over 16 amino acids. In germline, CDR1 is SQVTM, CDR2 ANQGSEA. Trimming cost V 1 base and J 0 bases; bases outside gene matches: 6.

The chain is built from TRBV4-1 and TRBJ1-3, with D maybe TRBD1 (6 bases). The CDR3 is made up of 18 amino acids. Trimming pared 0 bases from V and 4 bases from J, leaving 19 bases between. Looked up from germline, CDR1 is MGHRA and CDR2 is YSYEKL. DNA of the CDR3: TGCGCCAGCAGCCAAGACGGGGACATTGCCCGCAGGGGAAACACCATATATTTT. It yields the protein CASSQDGDIARRGNTIYF.

This clone was detected only once. CDR3 DNA sequence: TGTGCCAGCAGCTTGCGCAGAAACACCGGGGAGCTGTTTTTT. Amino acid sequence: CASSLRRNTGELFF. V is TRBV5-8 and J is TRBJ2-2; no clear D gene. Between the trimmed V and J ends, which lost 1 base and 2 bases, there was a span of 6 bases. From germline, CDR1 is SGHTS and CDR2 YDEGEE. The CDR3 runs 14 residues.

This clone appeared a few times. This sequence joins TRBV27 and TRBJ1-1; 10 nucleotides match TRBD1. Germline CDR1 and CDR2: MNHEY and SMNVEV (reference sequence). The CDR3 consists of 13 residues. J lost 13 bases, V lost 0 bases, and 5 bases had no gene match. CDR3 nucleotides: TGTGCCAGCAGTTTATCGGGACAGGGGAAGGGTTTCTTT. As protein: CASSLSGQGKGFF.

The chain is built from TRBV27 and TRBJ2-7; 7 bases match TRBD1. CDR1 MNHEY and CDR2 SMNVEV come from the germline V gene (reference sequence). The junction had 10 bases not matched to a gene; V was cut back by 6 bases and J by 2 bases. There are 15 residues in the CDR3. CDR3 coding DNA: TGTGCCAGCAGCCCTAAGACCGGGACAGCCTACGAGCAGTACTTC. Protein product: CASSPKTGTAYEQYF.

The genes are TRBV19 and TRBJ1-3; possible D gene TRBD1, 6 bases. Between the trimmed V and J ends, which lost 7 bases and 0 bases, there was a span of 22 bases. Germline V lookup: CDR1 LNHDA, CDR2 SQIVND (reference sequence). The CDR3 is 18 amino acids. CDR3 DNA sequence: TGTGCCAGTACCGGGGCGGGGGCTCGAAGTTACTCTGGAAACACCATATATTTT. Translation: CASTGAGARSYSGNTIYF.

V is TRBV9 and J is TRBJ2-7; the match to TRBD2 covers 14 bases. V was pared by 2 bases and J by 7 bases, with 11 bases of the junction left unmatched. This CDR3 comprises 17 residues. Germline lookup yields CDR1 SGDLS and CDR2 YYNGEE. The CDR3, as DNA: TGTGCCAGCAGCGTGACCCCGGGACTAGCGGGAGATGGGGAGCAGTACTTC. It translates to CASSVTPGLAGDGEQYF.

This rearrangement joins TRBV1 to TRBJ2-1; the table's D call, TRBD2, has no DNA check behind it. TRBV1 is labeled a pseudogene. The CDR3 runs 15 residues. CDR3 amino acids: CTSSQASGSCNEQFF. CDR3 in DNA: TGCACCAGCAGCCAAGCTAGCGGGAGCTGCAATGAGCAGTTCTTC.

The chain recombines TRBV4-1 with TRBJ2-2; 8 positions agree with TRBD2. Unmatched junction bases numbered 7, after V lost 3 bases and J lost 7 bases. Germline CDR1 reads MGHRA; CDR2 reads YSYEKL. The CDR3 contains 15 residues. The chain's CDR3 is CASSHPGGPGGELFF. The DNA for the CDR3 is TGCGCCAGCAGCCATCCGGGAGGGCCGGGCGGGGAGCTGTTTTTT.

The sample holds one count of this clone. This chain connects TRBV23-1 to TRBJ2-7; perhaps TRBD2 as D (7 bases). Being an ORF, TRBV23-1 has a function that is uncertain. The CDR3 is 18 amino acids. Trimming cost V 0 bases and J 4 bases, with 22 bases left between them. The CDR3 reads CASSQSGGGWGVQYEQYF. DNA for the CDR3: TGCGCCAGCAGTCAATCTGGGGGGGGCTGGGGGGTCCAGTACGAGCAGTACTTC.

The V and J genes are TRBV5-1 and TRBJ1-4; TRBD1 might be the D (5 bases). Deletions cut 0 bases from V and 4 bases from J, with 7 bases between. CDR1 is SGHRS and CDR2 is YFSETQ in the germline V gene. This CDR3 comprises 14 residues. The CDR3, as DNA: TGCGCCAGCAGCTTGGAACAGGTTAATGAAAAACTGTTTTTT. This translates into CASSLEQVNEKLFF. The full variable domain, completed using reference TRBV5-1 and TRBJ1-4, is KAGVTQTPRYLIKTRGQQVTLSCSPISGHRSVSWYQQTPGQGLQFLFEYFSETQRNKGNFPGRFSGRQFSNSRSEMNVSTLELGDSALYLCASSLEQVNEKLFFGSGTQLSVL.

DNA of the CDR3: TGTGCCAGCAGTGAAGTTCGCTACGAGCAGTACTTC. It yields the protein CASSEVRYEQYF. The J gene is TRBJ2-7, the V gene TRBV6-1; D call uncertain. There are 12 residues in the CDR3. CDR1 MNHNS and CDR2 SASEGT come from the germline V gene. Trimming took 1 base from V and 3 from J, leaving 4 bases between them.

Concerning this clone: The missing conserved phenylalanine or tryptophan at the end of this CDR3 makes a read error likely. The limits of the CDR3 on the DNA are not certain, so only TCRdb's listed CDR3 is given. The chain carries TRBV28 and TRBJ1-2; TRBD1, the table's D call, was not compared with the DNA. The length of the CDR3 is 13 amino acids, counting both ends. CDR1 and CDR2 from the germline V gene are MDHEN and SYDVKM. The CDR3 is CASSSLFQGLNLL.